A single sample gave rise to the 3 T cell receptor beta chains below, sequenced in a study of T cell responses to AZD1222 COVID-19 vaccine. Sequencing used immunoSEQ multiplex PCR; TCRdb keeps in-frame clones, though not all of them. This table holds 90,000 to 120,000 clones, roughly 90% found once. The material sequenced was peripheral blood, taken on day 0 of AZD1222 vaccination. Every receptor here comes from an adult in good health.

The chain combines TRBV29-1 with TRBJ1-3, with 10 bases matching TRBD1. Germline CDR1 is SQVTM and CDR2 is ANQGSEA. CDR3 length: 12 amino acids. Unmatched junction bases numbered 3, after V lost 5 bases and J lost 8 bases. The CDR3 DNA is TGCAGCGTTAAGGACAGGGGGTACACCATATATTTT. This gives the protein CSVKDRGYTIYF.

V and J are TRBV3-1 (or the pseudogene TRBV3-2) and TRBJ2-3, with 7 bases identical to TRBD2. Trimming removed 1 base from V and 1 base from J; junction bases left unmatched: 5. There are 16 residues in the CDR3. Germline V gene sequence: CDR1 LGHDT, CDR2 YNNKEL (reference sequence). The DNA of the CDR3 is TGTGCCAGCAGCCAAGCTGCGGGAGCTGGCACAGATACGCAGTATTTT. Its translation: CASSQAAGAGTDTQYF.

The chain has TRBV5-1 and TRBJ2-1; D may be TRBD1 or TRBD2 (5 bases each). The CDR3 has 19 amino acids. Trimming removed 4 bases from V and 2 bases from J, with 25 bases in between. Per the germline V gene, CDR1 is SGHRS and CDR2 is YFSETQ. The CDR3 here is CASSGAVPDSEVPYNEQFF. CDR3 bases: TGCGCCAGCAGCGGGGCGGTTCCTGACTCGGAGGTACCCTACAATGAGCAGTTCTTC. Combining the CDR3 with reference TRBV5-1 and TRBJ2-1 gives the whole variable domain KAGVTQTPRYLIKTRGQQVTLSCSPISGHRSVSWYQQTPGQGLQFLFEYFSETQRNKGNFPGRFSGRQFSNSRSEMNVSTLELGDSALYLCASSGAVPDSEVPYNEQFFGPGTRLTVL.